Each of the 4 T cell receptor beta chains below was sequenced from the same sample in a study of cytomegalovirus exposure and HLA in healthy donors. The study ran its PCR with 60 Vbeta and 13 Jbeta primers. The data were produced by immunoSEQ multiplex PCR, yet TCRdb's version contains in-frame clones alone and is incomplete. The sample lists 180,000 or so clones, about 82% occurring once. Material: PBMCs. The receptors come from a woman aged 25-40 years in good health and CMV-seronegative.

This clone was seen only a few times. This rearrangement joins TRBV7-8 to TRBJ2-7, with TRBD1 matching 8 bases. The CDR3 covers 15 residues. V lost 7 bases, J lost 0 bases, and 8 bases stayed unmatched. The germline gives CDR1 SGHVS, CDR2 FQNEAQ. CDR3 DNA sequence: TGTGCCAGCAACCAGGGGGCGGGTACCTCCTACGAGCAGTACTTC. Translation gives CASNQGAGTSYEQYF.

This clone was seen once. V usage is TRBV6-1 and J usage is TRBJ2-1; D may be TRBD2 (5 bases). This CDR3 is 16 amino acids long. Between the trimmed V and J ends, which lost 2 bases and 5 bases, there was a span of 16 bases. CDR1 and CDR2 from the germline V gene are MNHNS and SASEGT. The CDR3: CASSELEGSENNEQFF. CDR3 sequence (DNA): TGTGCCAGCAGTGAATTAGAGGGATCCGAGAACAATGAGCAGTTCTTC.

The chain uses TRBV6-5 and TRBJ2-7; 10 bases map to TRBD1. Germline loops: CDR1 MNHEY, CDR2 SVGAGI. After removal of 5 bases from V and 4 bases from J, the junction contained 5 bases not matched to a gene. The CDR3 covers 14 residues. CDR3 DNA sequence: TGTGCCAGCAGTAGGGACAGGGGAAGATACGAGCAGTACTTC. Translation gives CASSRDRGRYEQYF.

The V gene is TRBV16, the J gene TRBJ1-6; D ambiguous. From germline, CDR1 is KGHSY and CDR2 FQNENV. The CDR3 spans 13 residues. V lost 4 bases to trimming and J lost 9 bases, with 10 bases between them. The CDR3 nucleotides read TGTGCCAGCAGCCCCCGACTGATTTCACCCCTCCACTTT. Translated: CASSPRLISPLHF.